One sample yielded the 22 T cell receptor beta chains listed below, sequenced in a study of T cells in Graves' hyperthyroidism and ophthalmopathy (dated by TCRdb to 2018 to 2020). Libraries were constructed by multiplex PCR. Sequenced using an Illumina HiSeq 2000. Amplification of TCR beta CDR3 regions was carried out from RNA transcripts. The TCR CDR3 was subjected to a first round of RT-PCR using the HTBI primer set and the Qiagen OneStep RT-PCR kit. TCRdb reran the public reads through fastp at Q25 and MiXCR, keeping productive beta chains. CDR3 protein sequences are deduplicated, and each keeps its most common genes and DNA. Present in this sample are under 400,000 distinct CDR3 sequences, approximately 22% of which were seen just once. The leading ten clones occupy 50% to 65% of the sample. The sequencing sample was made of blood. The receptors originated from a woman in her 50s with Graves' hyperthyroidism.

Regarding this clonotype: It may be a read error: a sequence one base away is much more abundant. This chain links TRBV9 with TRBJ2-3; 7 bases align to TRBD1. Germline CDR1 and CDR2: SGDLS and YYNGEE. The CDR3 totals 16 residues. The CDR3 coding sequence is TGTGCCAGCAGCCCATCGGACAGGAGAAACACAGATACGCAGTGTTTT. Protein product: CASSPSDRRNTDTQCF.

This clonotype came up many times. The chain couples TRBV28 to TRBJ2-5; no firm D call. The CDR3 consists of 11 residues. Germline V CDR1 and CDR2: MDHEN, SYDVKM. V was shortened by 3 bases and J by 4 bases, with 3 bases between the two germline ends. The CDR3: CASSFLETQYF. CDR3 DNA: TGTGCCAGCAGTTTCTTAGAGACCCAGTACTTC.

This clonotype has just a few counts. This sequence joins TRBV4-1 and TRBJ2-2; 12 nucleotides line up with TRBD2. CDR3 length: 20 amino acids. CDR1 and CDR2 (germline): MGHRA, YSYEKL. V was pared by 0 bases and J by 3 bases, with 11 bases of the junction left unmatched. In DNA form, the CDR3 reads TGCGCCAGCAGCCAAGATAAAGGGCTAGCGGGAGGGGAAGACACCGGGGAGCTGTTTTTT. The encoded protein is CASSQDKGLAGGEDTGELFF.

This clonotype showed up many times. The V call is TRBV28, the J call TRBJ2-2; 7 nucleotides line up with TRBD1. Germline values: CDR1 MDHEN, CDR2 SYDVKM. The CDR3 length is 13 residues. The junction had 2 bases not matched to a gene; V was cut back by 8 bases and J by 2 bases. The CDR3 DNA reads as TGTGCCAGCTGGGACAGCAACACCGGGGAGCTGTTTTTT. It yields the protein CASWDSNTGELFF.

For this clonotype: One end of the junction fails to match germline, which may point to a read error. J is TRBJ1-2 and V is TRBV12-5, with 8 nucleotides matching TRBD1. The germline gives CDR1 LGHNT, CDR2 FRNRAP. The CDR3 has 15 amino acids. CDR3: CDSGSWDRPLGGYTF. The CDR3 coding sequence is TGTGATAGTGGTTCCTGGGACAGGCCCCTTGGGGGCTACACCTTC.

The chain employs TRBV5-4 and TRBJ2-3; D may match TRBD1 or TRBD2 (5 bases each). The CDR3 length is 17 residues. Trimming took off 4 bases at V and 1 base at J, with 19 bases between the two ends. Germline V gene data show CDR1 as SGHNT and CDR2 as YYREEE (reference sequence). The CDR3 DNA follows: TGTGCCAGCAGCCTCCCATTTAGGGGACGTGGCACAGATACGCAGTATTTT. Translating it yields CASSLPFRGRGTDTQYF. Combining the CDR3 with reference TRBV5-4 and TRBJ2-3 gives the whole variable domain ETGVTQSPTHLIKTRGQQVTLRCSSQSGHNTVSWYQQALGQGPQFIFQYYREEENGRGNFPPRFSGLQFPNYSSELNVNALELDDSALYLCASSLPFRGRGTDTQYFGPGTRLTVL.

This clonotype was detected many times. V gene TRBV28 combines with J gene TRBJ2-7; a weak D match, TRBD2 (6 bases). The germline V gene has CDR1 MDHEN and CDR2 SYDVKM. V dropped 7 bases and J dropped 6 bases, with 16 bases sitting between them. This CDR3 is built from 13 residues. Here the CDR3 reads CASTTGTLIEQYF. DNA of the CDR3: TGTGCCAGCACAACCGGGACTCTCATCGAGCAGTACTTC.

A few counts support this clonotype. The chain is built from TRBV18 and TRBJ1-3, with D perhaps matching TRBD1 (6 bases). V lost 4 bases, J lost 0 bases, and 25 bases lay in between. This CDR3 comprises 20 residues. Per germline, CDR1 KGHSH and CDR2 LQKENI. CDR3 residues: CASSQLGTPETWNSGNTIYF. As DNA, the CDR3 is TGTGCCAGCTCACAACTAGGGACACCAGAAACATGGAACTCTGGAAACACCATATATTTT.

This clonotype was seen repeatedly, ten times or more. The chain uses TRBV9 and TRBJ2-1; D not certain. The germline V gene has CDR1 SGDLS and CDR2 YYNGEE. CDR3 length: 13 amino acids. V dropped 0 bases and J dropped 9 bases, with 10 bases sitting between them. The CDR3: CASSVGDGSEQFF. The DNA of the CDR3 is TGTGCCAGCAGCGTAGGCGACGGAAGTGAGCAGTTCTTC.

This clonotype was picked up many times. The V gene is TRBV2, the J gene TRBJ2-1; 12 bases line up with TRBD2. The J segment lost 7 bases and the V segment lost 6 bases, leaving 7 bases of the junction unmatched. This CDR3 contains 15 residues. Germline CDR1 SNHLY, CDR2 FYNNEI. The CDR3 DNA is TGTGCCAGCAGGAAGACTAGCGGGAGAGGGAATGAGCAGTTCTTC. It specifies CASRKTSGRGNEQFF. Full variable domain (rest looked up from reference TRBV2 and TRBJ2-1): EPEVTQTPSHQVTQMGQEVILRCVPISNHLYFYWYRQILGQKVEFLVSFYNNEISEKSEIFDDQFSVERPDGSNFTLKIRSTKLEDSAMYFCASRKTSGRGNEQFFGPGTRLTVL.

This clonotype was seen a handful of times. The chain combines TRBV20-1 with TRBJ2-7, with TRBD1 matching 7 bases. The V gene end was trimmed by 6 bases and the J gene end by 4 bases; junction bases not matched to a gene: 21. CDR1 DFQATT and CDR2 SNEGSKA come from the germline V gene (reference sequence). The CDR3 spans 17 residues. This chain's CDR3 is CSAEGAGKVWADYEQYF. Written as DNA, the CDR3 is TGCAGTGCCGAGGGGGCAGGGAAGGTTTGGGCCGATTACGAGCAGTACTTC.

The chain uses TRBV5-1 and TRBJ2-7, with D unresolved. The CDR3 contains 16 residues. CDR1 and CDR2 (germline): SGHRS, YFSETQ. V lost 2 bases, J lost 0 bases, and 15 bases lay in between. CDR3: CASSFDPLRSSYEQYF. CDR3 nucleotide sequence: TGCGCCAGCAGCTTCGACCCGCTGAGGAGCTCCTACGAGCAGTACTTC.

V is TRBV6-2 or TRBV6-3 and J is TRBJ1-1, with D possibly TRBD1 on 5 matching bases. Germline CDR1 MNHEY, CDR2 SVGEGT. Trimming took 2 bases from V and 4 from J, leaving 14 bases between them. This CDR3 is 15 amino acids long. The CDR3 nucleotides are TGTGCCAGCAGTTACGACAGCTTAGAGATCACTGAAGCTTTCTTT. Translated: CASSYDSLEITEAFF.

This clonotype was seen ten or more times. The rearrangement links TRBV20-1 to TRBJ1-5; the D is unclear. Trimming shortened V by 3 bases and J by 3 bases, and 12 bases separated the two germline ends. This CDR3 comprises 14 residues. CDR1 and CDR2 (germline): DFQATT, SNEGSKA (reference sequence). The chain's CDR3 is CSARAPGYNQPQHF. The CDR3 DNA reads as TGCAGTGCTAGGGCGCCAGGCTACAATCAGCCCCAGCATTTT.

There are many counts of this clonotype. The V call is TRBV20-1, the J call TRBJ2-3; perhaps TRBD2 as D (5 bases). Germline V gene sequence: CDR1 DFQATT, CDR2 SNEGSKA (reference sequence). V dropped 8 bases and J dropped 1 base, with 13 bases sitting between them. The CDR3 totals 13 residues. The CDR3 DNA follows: TGCAGTTTAAGTGGACTTCGCACAGATACGCAGTATTTT. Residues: CSLSGLRTDTQYF.

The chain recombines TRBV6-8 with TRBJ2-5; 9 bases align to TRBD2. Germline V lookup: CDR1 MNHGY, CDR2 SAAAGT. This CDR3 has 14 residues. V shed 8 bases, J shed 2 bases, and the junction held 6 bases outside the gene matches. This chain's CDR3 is CASSETSGQETQYF. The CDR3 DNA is TGTGCCAGCTCAGAGACTAGCGGACAAGAGACCCAGTACTTC.

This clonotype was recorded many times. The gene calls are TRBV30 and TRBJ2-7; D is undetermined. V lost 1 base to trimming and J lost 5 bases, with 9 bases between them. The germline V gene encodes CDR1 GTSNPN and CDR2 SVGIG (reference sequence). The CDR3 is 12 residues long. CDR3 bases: TGTGCCTGGAGTGCCGGGTCCCACGAGCAGTACTTC. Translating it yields CAWSAGSHEQYF.

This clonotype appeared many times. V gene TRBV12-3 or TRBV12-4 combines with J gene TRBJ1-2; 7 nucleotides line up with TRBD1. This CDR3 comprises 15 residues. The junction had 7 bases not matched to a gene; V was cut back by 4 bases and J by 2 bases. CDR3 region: CASSSTGQMNYGYTF. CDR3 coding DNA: TGTGCCAGCAGTTCCACGGGACAGATGAACTATGGCTACACCTTC.

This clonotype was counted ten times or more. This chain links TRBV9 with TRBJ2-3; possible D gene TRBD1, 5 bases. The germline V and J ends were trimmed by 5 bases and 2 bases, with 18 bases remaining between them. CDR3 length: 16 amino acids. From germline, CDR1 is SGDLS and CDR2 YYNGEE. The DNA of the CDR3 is TGTGCCAGCAGGAGACAGTCTTTACAAAACACAGATACGCAGTATTTT. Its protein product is CASRRQSLQNTDTQYF. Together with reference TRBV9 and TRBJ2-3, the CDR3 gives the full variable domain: DSGVTQTPKHLITATGQRVTLRCSPRSGDLSVYWYQQSLDQGLQFLIQYYNGEERAKGNILERFSAQQFPDLHSELNLSSLELGDSALYFCASRRQSLQNTDTQYFGPGTRLTVL.

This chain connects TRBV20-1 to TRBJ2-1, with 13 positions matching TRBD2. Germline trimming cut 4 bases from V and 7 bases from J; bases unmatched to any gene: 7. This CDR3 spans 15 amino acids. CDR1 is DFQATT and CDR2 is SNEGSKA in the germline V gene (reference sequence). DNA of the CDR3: TGCAGTGCTACTACTAGCGGGAGGGCCGAGAATGAGCAGTTCTTC. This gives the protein CSATTSGRAENEQFF.

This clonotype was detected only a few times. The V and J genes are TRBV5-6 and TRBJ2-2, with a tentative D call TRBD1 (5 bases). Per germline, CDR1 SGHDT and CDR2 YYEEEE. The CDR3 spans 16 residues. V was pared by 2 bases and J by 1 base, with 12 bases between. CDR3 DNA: TGTGCCAGCAGCTTTGAAGGGGCCTTGAACACCGGGGAGCTGTTTTTT. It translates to CASSFEGALNTGELFF.

CDR3 in DNA: TGCGCCAGCAGCTCTCTGGACAGCAGAGCTAACTATGGCTACACCTTC. This translates into CASSSLDSRANYGYTF. The chain is built from TRBV5-1 and TRBJ1-2, with a possible D match to TRBD1 (6 bases). The CDR3 runs 16 residues. The ends were cut back, 3 bases at V and 0 bases at J, with 15 bases in the middle. Germline lookup yields CDR1 SGHRS and CDR2 YFSETQ. Together with reference TRBV5-1 and TRBJ1-2, the CDR3 gives the full variable domain: KAGVTQTPRYLIKTRGQQVTLSCSPISGHRSVSWYQQTPGQGLQFLFEYFSETQRNKGNFPGRFSGRQFSNSRSEMNVSTLELGDSALYLCASSSLDSRANYGYTFGSGTRLTVV.